These 9 T cell receptor beta chains share one sample of origin, sequenced in a study of T-cell reconstitution after alpha-beta-depleted transplantation in children. The authors prepared the TCRbeta library with unique molecular identifiers. TCRdb recomputed calls from the PCR reads with MiXCR, one row per CDR3 protein. The table includes 200,000 to 250,000 distinct CDR3 sequences, 20% to 30% detected once. The source material was PBMCs, mostly from graft donor cells, sampled 360 days after TCRalphabeta/CD19-depleted stem cell transplant. These receptors were taken from a female patient between 2 and 15 years old who had a stem cell transplant for congenital amegakaryocytic thrombocytopenia, so the T cells may come from the graft donor.

In regard to this clonotype: This clone may be a read error of a much larger clone one base away. The chain employs TRBV12-3 or TRBV12-4 and TRBJ2-3; D is perhaps TRBD1 (6 bases). The CDR3 is 16 amino acids. V gave up 5 bases and J gave up 2 bases, with 17 bases separating them. The CDR3 protein is CASSRIGQNATDTQYF. Written as DNA, the CDR3 is TGTGCCAGCAGTCGGATCGGACAGAACGCCACAGATACGCAGTATTTT.

J is TRBJ2-3 and V is TRBV7-2; 11 bases are shared with TRBD2. V shed 5 bases and J 5 bases; nucleotides not matched to a gene: 9. This CDR3 is built from 16 residues. Germline V gives CDR1 SGHTA, CDR2 FQGNSA. This CDR3 is CASSPLIAGGQDTQYF. As DNA, the CDR3 is TGTGCCAGCAGCCCCTTGATAGCGGGGGGGCAAGATACGCAGTATTTT.

The chain uses TRBV20-1 and TRBJ2-3; 8 bases are a match to TRBD2. The CDR3 spans 14 residues. With V trimmed by 0 bases and J by 8 bases, 7 bases remained unmatched. Germline V gives CDR1 DFQATT, CDR2 SNEGSKA (reference sequence). The CDR3 DNA is TGCAGTGCTAGAGAATGGCTAGCGGGTGGTACGCAGTATTTT. It codes for CSAREWLAGGTQYF.

J is TRBJ2-7 and V is TRBV6-1, with a tentative D call TRBD2 (5 bases). Germline lookup yields CDR1 MNHNS and CDR2 SASEGT. The CDR3 covers 13 residues. Trimming left V 7 bases short and J 1 base short, with 11 bases between. The CDR3 bases are TGTGCCAGCACCCGGACTGAGTCCTACGAGCAGTACTTC. Translation gives CASTRTESYEQYF.

This rearrangement joins TRBV3-1 to TRBJ1-6; D gene ambiguous. Germline assignment: CDR1 LGHDT and CDR2 YNNKEL (reference sequence). Trimming stripped 6 bases from V and 11 bases from J, with 20 bases between. The CDR3 sequence is 15 residues long. CDR3 amino acids: CASRPDVLPGAPLHF. The DNA of the CDR3 is TGTGCCAGCAGACCGGACGTTCTCCCTGGGGCACCCCTCCACTTT.

This clonotype was seen only a few times. The chain links TRBV3-1 to TRBJ2-2, with unresolved D. The V end lost 3 bases, the J end lost 7 bases, and 6 bases lay between the germline ends. Germline CDR1 and CDR2: LGHDT and YNNKEL (reference sequence). The CDR3 extends over 12 amino acids. As DNA, the CDR3 is TGTGCCAGCAGCCACCGGAGCGGGGAGCTGTTTTTT. The encoded protein is CASSHRSGELFF.

The V call is TRBV6-1, the J call TRBJ2-1, with 8 bases fitting TRBD2. V was pared by 6 bases and J by 0 bases, with 7 bases of the junction left unmatched. The CDR3 totals 16 residues. CDR1 is MNHNS and CDR2 is SASEGT in the germline V gene. CDR3 nucleotide sequence: TGTGCCAGCAGGATGGGAGGGACTAGCTCCTACAATGAGCAGTTCTTC. It is translated as CASRMGGTSSYNEQFF.

This clonotype was seen ten or more times. The rearrangement links TRBV28 to TRBJ1-5; D perhaps matches TRBD1 (6 bases). The CDR3 is made up of 14 amino acids. The V and J ends lost 5 bases and 7 bases respectively, with 15 bases between them. The germline V gene has CDR1 MDHEN and CDR2 SYDVKM. In DNA form, the CDR3 reads TGTGCCAGCAGTCCCGGGCAGGGGAGGCAGCCCCAGCATTTT. It translates to CASSPGQGRQPQHF.

V is TRBV7-8 and J is TRBJ1-5; no firm D call. CDR1 SGHVS and CDR2 FQNEAQ come from the germline V gene. The length of the CDR3 is 16 residues. The ends were cut back, 2 bases at V and 0 bases at J, with 11 bases in the middle. CDR3 protein: CASSLYGNISNQPQHF. In nucleotides, the CDR3 is TGTGCCAGCAGCTTATACGGGAATATTAGCAATCAGCCCCAGCATTTT.